A single sample gave rise to the 25 T cell receptor beta chains below, sequenced in a study of shared clonotypes between healthy human individuals. Clones were read by immunoSEQ multiplex PCR, and TCRdb kept only the in-frame ones, dropping some. The data hold some 630,000 clones, with around 72% observed a single time. The material sequenced was memory CD4+ T cells sorted from blood. Subset here: CD45RA-negative fraction. All receptors derive from a woman in her twenties or thirties in good health.

The V and J genes are TRBV7-3 and TRBJ1-4; 7 positions match TRBD1. Per the germline V gene, CDR1 is SGHTA and CDR2 is FQGTGA. Trimming at V came to 5 bases and at J to 3 bases, leaving 6 bases not matched to a gene. The CDR3 contains 15 residues. CDR3 sequence: CASSNTGQPNEKLFF. CDR3 nucleotides: TGTGCCAGCAGCAACACGGGACAGCCTAATGAAAAACTGTTTTTT. The whole variable domain, filled in from reference TRBV7-3 and TRBJ1-4, reads GAGVSQTPSNKVTEKGKYVELRCDPISGHTALYWYRQSLGQGPEFLIYFQGTGAADDSGLPNDRFFAVRPEGSVSTLKIQRTERGDSAVYLCASSNTGQPNEKLFFGSGTQLSVL.

V and J are TRBV7-2 and TRBJ2-7, with 12 nucleotides matching TRBD2. The ends lost 5 bases at V and 3 bases at J; junction bases unmatched: 14. Germline CDR1 and CDR2: SGHTA and FQGNSA. CDR3 length: 18 residues. CDR3 loop: CASSPYLTSGRGSYEQYF. The CDR3 DNA reads as TGTGCCAGCAGCCCCTACTTGACTAGCGGGAGAGGGAGCTACGAGCAGTACTTC.

This chain uses TRBV28 with TRBJ2-7; the D call may be TRBD1 or TRBD2 (5 bases each). There are 16 residues in the CDR3. V gave up 3 bases and J gave up 0 bases, with 15 bases separating them. Germline V CDR1 and CDR2: MDHEN, SYDVKM. The CDR3 reads CASSLAGAGGSYEQYF. CDR3 bases: TGTGCCAGCAGTTTGGCCGGGGCAGGCGGCTCCTACGAGCAGTACTTC. Supplemented by reference TRBV28 and TRBJ2-7, the full variable domain reads DVKVTQSSRYLVKRTGEKVFLECVQDMDHENMFWYRQDPGLGLRLIYFSYDVKMKEKGDIPEGYSVSREKKERFSLILESASTNQTSMYLCASSLAGAGGSYEQYFGPGTRLTVT.

A few counts support this clone. Other DNA sequences within the sample encode an identical CDR3. The chain combines TRBV5-1 with TRBJ1-1; D unresolved. There are 13 residues in the CDR3. V lost 2 bases, J lost 1 base, and 6 bases lay in between. CDR1 SGHRS and CDR2 YFSETQ come from the germline V gene. In DNA, the CDR3 is TGCGCCAGCAGCTTATGGGGGAACACTGAAGCTTTCTTT. It yields the protein CASSLWGNTEAFF.

This chain links TRBV6-6 with TRBJ1-2; 7 positions agree with TRBD1. This CDR3 contains 14 residues. Per the germline V gene, CDR1 is MNHNY and CDR2 is SVGAGI (reference sequence). Unmatched junction bases numbered 4, after V lost 2 bases and J lost 4 bases. CDR3 nucleotide sequence: TGTGCCAGCAGTTACCAACGGGACAGCTATGGCTACACCTTC. It codes for CASSYQRDSYGYTF.

The chain recombines TRBV4-1 with TRBJ2-4; 9 bases align to TRBD1. V was pared by 3 bases and J by 7 bases, with 7 bases of the junction left unmatched. This CDR3 spans 15 amino acids. Germline CDR1 MGHRA, CDR2 YSYEKL. CDR3 nucleotides: TGCGCCAGCAGCCACCCCAAAGGACAGGGGAACATTCAGTACTTC. It codes for CASSHPKGQGNIQYF.

This chain uses TRBV30 with TRBJ2-3, with a possible D match to TRBD2 (6 bases). V was shortened by 3 bases and J by 4 bases, with 14 bases between the two germline ends. The CDR3 spans 14 residues. Germline CDR1 GTSNPN, CDR2 SVGIG (reference sequence). CDR3: CAWRPQRVSDTQYF. The CDR3 coding sequence is TGTGCCTGGAGACCTCAGCGGGTTTCAGATACGCAGTATTTT. Drawing the rest from reference TRBV30 and TRBJ2-3, the complete variable domain is SQTIHQWPATLVQPVGSPLSLECTVEGTSNPNLYWYRQAAGRGLQLLFYSVGIGQISSEVPQNLSASRPQDRQFILSSKKLLLSDSGFYLCAWRPQRVSDTQYFGPGTRLTVL.

The chain joins TRBV6-1 to TRBJ1-5, with D perhaps matching TRBD1 (6 bases). This CDR3 comprises 15 residues. Between the trimmed V and J ends, which lost 6 bases and 1 base, there was a span of 13 bases. Germline assignment: CDR1 MNHNS and CDR2 SASEGT. The CDR3 reads CASSAGQISNQPQHF. In nucleotides, the CDR3 is TGTGCCAGCAGCGCCGGACAGATCAGCAATCAGCCCCAGCATTTT.

The rearrangement joins TRBV29-1 to TRBJ2-1; D possibly corresponds to TRBD2 (7 bases). The CDR3 is made up of 15 amino acids. V lost 6 bases and J 2 bases, leaving 17 bases between the germline ends. Germline V gene sequence: CDR1 SQVTM, CDR2 ANQGSEA. The CDR3 region is CSVGASGETYNEQFF. CDR3 sequence (DNA): TGCAGCGTGGGGGCTAGCGGAGAAACCTACAATGAGCAGTTCTTC.

This chain connects TRBV5-1 to TRBJ1-4; TRBD1 might be the D (5 bases). Germline CDR1 is SGHRS and CDR2 is YFSETQ. The CDR3 spans 15 residues. Trimming left V 4 bases short and J 3 bases short, with 13 bases between. CDR3 in amino acids: CASSLEGEPNEKLFF. The CDR3 DNA sequence: TGCGCCAGCAGCCTAGAAGGGGAACCTAATGAAAAACTGTTTTTT.

A remark on this clone: This sample also contains other DNA sequences that code for the same CDR3. The chain couples TRBV28 to TRBJ2-7; D is unresolved. Trimming removed 5 bases at V and 4 bases at J, with 6 bases between. In germline, CDR1 is MDHEN, CDR2 SYDVKM. The CDR3 runs 11 residues. CDR3 DNA: TGTGCCAGCAGTAAAAAGTACGAGCAGTACTTC. This translates into CASSKKYEQYF.

This chain links TRBV6-6 with TRBJ1-5; D uncertain. V shed 3 bases and J shed 0 bases, with 9 bases lying between them. The V gene's germline CDR1 is MNHNY and CDR2 SVGAGI (reference sequence). This CDR3 comprises 15 residues. The DNA of the CDR3 is TGTGCCAGCAGTTATCAAGGTCATAGCAATCAGCCCCAGCATTTT. It encodes CASSYQGHSNQPQHF.

This clone has just a few counts. The V call is TRBV4-2, the J call TRBJ1-2, with TRBD1 matching over 8 bases. The CDR3 runs 14 residues. The germline CDR1 and CDR2 sequences are LGHNA and YNFKEQ. V lost 4 bases and J lost 4; bases outside the gene matches: 5. The CDR3 DNA follows: TGTGCCAGCAGCCCGGGACAGGTGCTCTATGGCTACACCTTC. It specifies CASSPGQVLYGYTF.

CDR3 nucleotides: TGTGCCAGCAGTTTCTTTCAGAGGAACACTGAAGCTTTCTTT. Translation: CASSFFQRNTEAFF. The chain couples TRBV6-5 to TRBJ1-1; D is unclear. CDR1 and CDR2 from the germline V gene are MNHEY and SVGAGI. The CDR3 consists of 14 residues. Trimming stripped 4 bases from V and 1 base from J, with 10 bases between.

This chain joins TRBV18 and TRBJ2-3, with TRBD2 identical over 13 bases. The CDR3 sequence is 18 residues long. V shed 3 bases and J 0 bases; nucleotides not matched to a gene: 6. Germline V gene data show CDR1 as KGHSH and CDR2 as LQKENI. The CDR3 nucleotides are TGTGCCAGCTCACCTTGGACTAGCGGGAGTTTGAGCACAGATACGCAGTATTTT. Protein sequence: CASSPWTSGSLSTDTQYF.

This sequence joins TRBV4-1 and TRBJ2-7; 8 bases are shared with TRBD1. This CDR3 spans 14 amino acids. V dropped 2 bases and J dropped 2; count of bases not matched to a gene: 2. CDR1 MGHRA and CDR2 YSYEKL come from the germline V gene. CDR3 nucleotide sequence: TGCGCCAGCAGCCAAAGGACAGGGACCTACGAGCAGTACTTC. Amino acids: CASSQRTGTYEQYF.

Concerning this clone itself: Other DNA sequences from this sample encode an identical CDR3 as well. The chain is built from TRBV14 and TRBJ2-2, with D possibly being TRBD2 (6 bases). This CDR3 region has 16 residues. V was shortened by 1 base and J by 4 bases, with 13 bases between the two germline ends. Per germline, CDR1 SGHDN and CDR2 FVKESK. In DNA form, the CDR3 reads TGTGCCAGCAGCCAAGGTCGGGGAGCGGGCACCGGGGAGCTGTTTTTT. Encoded protein: CASSQGRGAGTGELFF.

This clone has only a few counts. The gene calls are TRBV2 and TRBJ1-5; D is ambiguous. The length of the CDR3 is 15 residues. Trimming cost V 6 bases and J 1 base, with 13 bases left between them. The germline gives CDR1 SNHLY, CDR2 FYNNEI. The CDR3: CASSAGMGSNQPQHF. In nucleotides, the CDR3 is TGTGCCAGCAGCGCCGGGATGGGCAGCAATCAGCCCCAGCATTTT.

For this clone: Being one base from a much bigger clone, this may be a read error. This chain links TRBV4-1 with TRBJ2-1; no clear D gene. The CDR3 is 15 amino acids. Germline V CDR1 and CDR2: MGHRA, YSYEKL. Trimming removed 0 bases at V and 0 bases at J, with 6 bases between. CDR3 in amino acids: CASSQDSSSYNEQFF. In nucleotides, the CDR3 is TGCGCCAGCAGCCAAGACTCGAGCTCCTACAATGAGCAGTTCTTC.

The table lists this clone with a few counts. Other DNA sequences in this sample translate to the same CDR3. The V and J genes are TRBV5-1 and TRBJ1-1; TRBD1 aligns across 8 bases. This CDR3 comprises 14 residues. CDR1 SGHRS and CDR2 YFSETQ come from the germline V gene. V lost 0 bases and J lost 3; bases outside the gene matches: 1. CDR3 nucleotide sequence: TGCGCCAGCAGCTTGGTACAGGGGGACACTGAAGCTTTCTTT. Translating it yields CASSLVQGDTEAFF.

Comment on this clone: Within the sample, other DNA sequences also encode this same CDR3. V gene TRBV5-1 combines with J gene TRBJ1-2; 7 bases match TRBD1. Trimming removed 0 bases from V and 4 bases from J; junction bases left unmatched: 6. This CDR3 is built from 15 residues. Germline V gene data show CDR1 as SGHRS and CDR2 as YFSETQ. CDR3 nucleotide sequence: TGCGCCAGCAGCTTGGGGGACAGAGATTTCTATGGCTACACCTTC. Encoded protein: CASSLGDRDFYGYTF.

Of note for this clone: A much larger clone is a single base away; this may be a read error. Other DNA sequences from this sample encode an identical CDR3 as well. The chain is built from TRBV7-9 and TRBJ1-1, with D possibly being TRBD1 (5 bases). This CDR3 has 13 amino acids. Germline V gives CDR1 SEHNR, CDR2 FQNEAQ (reference sequence). V was cut by 2 bases and J by 3 bases, with 7 bases left in between. In DNA form, the CDR3 reads TGTGCCAGCAGCTTACAGGGAGACACTGAAGCTTTCTTT. Its protein is CASSLQGDTEAFF.

The rearrangement links TRBV9 to TRBJ2-7; unclear D gene. CDR3 length equals 15 residues. V lost 0 bases and J 5 bases, leaving 15 bases between the germline ends. Germline loops: CDR1 SGDLS, CDR2 YYNGEE. The chain's CDR3 is CASSVDLEAVNEQYF. CDR3 sequence (DNA): TGTGCCAGCAGCGTAGATCTAGAAGCTGTGAACGAGCAGTACTTC. Looking up the rest from reference TRBV9 and TRBJ2-7 gives the full variable domain: DSGVTQTPKHLITATGQRVTLRCSPRSGDLSVYWYQQSLDQGLQFLIQYYNGEERAKGNILERFSAQQFPDLHSELNLSSLELGDSALYFCASSVDLEAVNEQYFGPGTRLTVT.

The V and J genes are TRBV5-1 and TRBJ2-7; D might be TRBD1 (6 bases). The germline V and J ends were trimmed by 4 bases and 3 bases, with 14 bases remaining between them. This CDR3 is built from 14 residues. In germline, CDR1 is SGHRS, CDR2 YFSETQ. The CDR3 sequence is CASSPSGHYYEQYF. CDR3 in DNA: TGCGCCAGCAGCCCCTCGGGACATTACTACGAGCAGTACTTC.

This clone has just a few counts. The CDR3 loop reads CASSSTGNQETQYF. CDR3 sequence (DNA): TGCGCCAGCAGCTCGACGGGGAACCAAGAGACCCAGTACTTC. V is TRBV5-1 and J is TRBJ2-5, with a tentative D call TRBD2 (5 bases). Germline CDR1 reads SGHRS; CDR2 reads YFSETQ. With 3 bases removed from V and 0 bases from J, the gap between germline ends came to 9 bases. The CDR3 has 14 residues.